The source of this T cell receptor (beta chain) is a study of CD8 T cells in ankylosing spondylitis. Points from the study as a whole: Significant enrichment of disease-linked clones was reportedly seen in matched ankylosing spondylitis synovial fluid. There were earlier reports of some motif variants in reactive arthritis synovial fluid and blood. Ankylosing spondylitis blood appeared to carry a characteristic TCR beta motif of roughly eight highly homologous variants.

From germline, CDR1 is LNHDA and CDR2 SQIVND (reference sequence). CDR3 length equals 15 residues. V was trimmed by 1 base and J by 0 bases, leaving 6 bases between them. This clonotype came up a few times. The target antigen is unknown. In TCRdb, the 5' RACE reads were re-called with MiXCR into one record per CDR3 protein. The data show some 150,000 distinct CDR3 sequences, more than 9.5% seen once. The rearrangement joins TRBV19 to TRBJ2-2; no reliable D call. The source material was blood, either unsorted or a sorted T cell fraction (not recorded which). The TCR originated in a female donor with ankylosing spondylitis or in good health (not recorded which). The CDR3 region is CASSIAATNTGELFF. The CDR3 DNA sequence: TGTGCCAGTAGTATAGCGGCGACGAACACCGGGGAGCTGTTTTTT. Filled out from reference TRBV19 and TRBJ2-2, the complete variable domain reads DGGITQSPKYLFRKEGQNVTLSCEQNLNHDAMYWYRQDPGQGLRLIYYSQIVNDFQKGDIAEGYSVSREKKESFPLTVTSAQKNPTAFYLCASSIAATNTGELFFGEGSRLTVL.